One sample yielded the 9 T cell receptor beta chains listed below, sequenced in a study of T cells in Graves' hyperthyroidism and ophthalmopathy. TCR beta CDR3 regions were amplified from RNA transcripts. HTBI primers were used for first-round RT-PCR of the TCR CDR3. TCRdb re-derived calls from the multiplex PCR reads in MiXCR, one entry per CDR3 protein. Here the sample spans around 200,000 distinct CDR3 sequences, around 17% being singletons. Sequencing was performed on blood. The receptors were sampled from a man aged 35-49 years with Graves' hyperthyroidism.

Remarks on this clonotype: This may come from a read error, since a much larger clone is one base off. Here the CDR3 DNA reads TGCAGTGCTAGAGCAGGAATGCACGAGCAGTGCTTC. This translates into CSARAGMHEQCF. The chain uses TRBV20-1 and TRBJ2-7; D gene uncertain. Germline V CDR1 and CDR2: DFQATT, SNEGSKA (reference sequence). The CDR3 runs to 12 residues.

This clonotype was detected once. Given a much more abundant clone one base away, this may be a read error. The DNA of the CDR3 is TGTGCCAGCAGCGACCGGACGGACGCTGAAGCTTTCTTT. It is translated as CASSDRTDAEAFF. The V call is TRBV9, the J call TRBJ1-1; D is unresolved. The CDR3 has 13 residues. Trimming shortened V by 3 bases and J by 6 bases, and 12 bases separated the two germline ends. CDR1 is SGDLS, CDR2 YYNGEE, per germline.

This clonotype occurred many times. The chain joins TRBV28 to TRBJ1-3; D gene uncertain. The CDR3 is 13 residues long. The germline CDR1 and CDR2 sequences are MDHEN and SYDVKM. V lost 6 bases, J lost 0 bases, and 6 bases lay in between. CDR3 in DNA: TGTGCCAGCAGCCAGGACTCTGGAAACACCATATATTTT. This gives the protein CASSQDSGNTIYF.

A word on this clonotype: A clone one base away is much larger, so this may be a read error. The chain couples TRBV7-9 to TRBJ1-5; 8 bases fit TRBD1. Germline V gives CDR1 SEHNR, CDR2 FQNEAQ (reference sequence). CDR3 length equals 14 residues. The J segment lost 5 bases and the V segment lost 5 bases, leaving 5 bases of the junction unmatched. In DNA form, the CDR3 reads TGTGCCAGCAGCCTTCAGACAGGGGATCAGCCCCAGCATTTT. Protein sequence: CASSLQTGDQPQHF. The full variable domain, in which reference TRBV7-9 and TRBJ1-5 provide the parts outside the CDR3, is DTGVSQNPRHKITKRGQNVTFRCDPISEHNRLYWYRQTLGQGPEFLTYFQNEAQLEKSRLLSDRFSAERPKGSFSTLEIQRTEQGDSAMYLCASSLQTGDQPQHFGDGTRLSIL.

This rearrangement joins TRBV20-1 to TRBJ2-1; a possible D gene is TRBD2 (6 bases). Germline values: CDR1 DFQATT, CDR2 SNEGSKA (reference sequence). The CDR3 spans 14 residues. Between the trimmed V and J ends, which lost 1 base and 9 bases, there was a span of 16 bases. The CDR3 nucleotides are TGCAGTGCTAGAGGGGACTGGGGGGAGCTTGAGCAGTTCTTC. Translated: CSARGDWGELEQFF.

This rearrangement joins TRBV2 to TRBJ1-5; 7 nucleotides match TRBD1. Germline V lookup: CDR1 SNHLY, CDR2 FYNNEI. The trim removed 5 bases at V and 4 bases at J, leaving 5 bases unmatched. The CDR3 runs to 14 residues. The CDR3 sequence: CASSWDRTNQPQHF. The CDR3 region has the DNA TGTGCCAGCAGTTGGGACAGAACGAATCAGCCCCAGCATTTT.

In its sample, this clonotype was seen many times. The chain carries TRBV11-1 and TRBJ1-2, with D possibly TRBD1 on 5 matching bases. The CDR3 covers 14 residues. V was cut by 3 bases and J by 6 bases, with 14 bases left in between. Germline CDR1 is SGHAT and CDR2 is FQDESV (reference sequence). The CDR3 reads CASSLPQDTHGYTF. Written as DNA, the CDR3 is TGTGCCAGCAGCTTGCCCCAGGACACCCATGGCTACACCTTC.

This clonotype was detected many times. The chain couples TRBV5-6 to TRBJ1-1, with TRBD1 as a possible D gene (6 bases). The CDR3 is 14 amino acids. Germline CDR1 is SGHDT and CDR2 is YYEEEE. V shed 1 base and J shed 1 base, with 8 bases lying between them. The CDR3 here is CASSLLGANTEAFF. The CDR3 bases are TGTGCCAGCAGCTTGCTGGGGGCGAACACTGAAGCTTTCTTT. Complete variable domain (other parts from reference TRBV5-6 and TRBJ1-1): DAGVTQSPTHLIKTRGQQVTLRCSPKSGHDTVSWYQQALGQGPQFIFQYYEEEERQRGNFPDRFSGHQFPNYSSELNVNALLLGDSALYLCASSLLGANTEAFFGQGTRLTVV.

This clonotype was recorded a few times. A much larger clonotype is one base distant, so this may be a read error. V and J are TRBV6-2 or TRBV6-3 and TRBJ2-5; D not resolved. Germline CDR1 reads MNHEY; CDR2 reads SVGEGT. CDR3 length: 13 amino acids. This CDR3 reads CAYPWAAKETHYF. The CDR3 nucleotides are TGTGCCTACCCATGGGCAGCCAAAGAGACCCATTACTTC.